This T cell receptor (beta chain) derives from a study of cytotoxic CD8 clonotypes in ibrutinib-treated CLL. This clone has just a few counts. Sequencing was performed with immunoSEQ multiplex PCR; in TCRdb, only in-frame clones are kept and a portion is missing. The data contain about 68,000 clones, 68% of them singletons. The length of the CDR3 is 13 residues. Germline V gives CDR1 SGHTA, CDR2 FQGNSA. Trimming left V 5 bases short and J 7 bases short, with 14 bases between. The source was PBMCs, collected after 12 months of ibrutinib treatment. The chain carries TRBV7-2 and TRBJ1-1; D unresolved. The clonotype was recovered from a human donor with chronic lymphocytic leukemia. The DNA of the CDR3 is TGTGCCAGCAGCATAGGATTGGGGAATGAAGCTTTCTTT. This sequence encodes CASSIGLGNEAFF. Drawing the rest from reference TRBV7-2 and TRBJ1-1, the complete variable domain is GAGVSQSPSNKVTEKGKDVELRCDPISGHTALYWYRQSLGQGLEFLIYFQGNSAPDKSGLPSDRFSAERTGGSVSTLTIQRTQQEDSAVYLCASSIGLGNEAFFGQGTRLTVV.